A selection of T cell receptor beta chains follows, all from one sample in a study of cytomegalovirus exposure and HLA in healthy donors. TCRdb keeps only in-frame clones here, not all; method: immunoSEQ multiplex PCR. The profile shows about 140,000 clones, roughly three quarters of them singletons. Sequencing was carried out using PBMCs. All receptors come from a male donor in good health and CMV-seronegative. Both conserved end residues are part of each CDR3. The D gene is left open where the match is weak. Rows give clone size only sometimes, using once, few, many, or a class for an expanded clone.

size | J | D | V | DNA | CDR3
. | TRBJ2-7 | . | TRBV2 | TGTGCCAGCAGTGAAGGGGCTGGGTTCCAGCAGTACTTC | CASSEGAGFQQYF
few | TRBJ2-2 | TRBD2 | TRBV6-5 | TGTGCCAGCAGTTACCGACTAGCGGCGAACACCGGGGAGCTGTTTTTT | CASSYRLAANTGELFF
. | TRBJ1-4 | TRBD1 | TRBV6-5 | TGTGCCAGCAGTTATTACCAGGGGGAACTGTTTTTT | CASSYYQGELFF
. | TRBJ2-7 | . | TRBV28 | TGTGCCAGCACCCCGGCGGACAGTCAATCCTACGAGCAGTACTTC | CASTPADSQSYEQYF
. | TRBJ2-1 | . | TRBV14 | TGTGCCAGCAGCCAAGATCTGCCTACGGGCAATGAGCAGTTCTTC | CASSQDLPTGNEQFF
. | TRBJ1-1 | . | TRBV5-6 | TGTGCCAGCAGCTTTGGAGCGAACACTGAAGCTTTCTTT | CASSFGANTEAFF
. | TRBJ1-1 | TRBD1 | TRBV6-5 | TGTGCCAGCAGTTACTCGGCAGGGGGCATGAACACTGAAGCTTTCTTT | CASSYSAGGMNTEAFF
. | TRBJ1-5 | TRBD1 | TRBV2 | TGTGCCAGCAGGGGACCCGGGACAGGGGGTCAGCCCCAGCATTTT | CASRGPGTGGQPQHF
. | TRBJ1-1 | . | TRBV10-3 | TGTGCCATCAGCCAGGGGTGGGCGAACACTGAAGCTTTCTTT | CAISQGWANTEAFF
. | TRBJ1-1 | . | TRBV9 | TGTGCCAGCAGAAAAAGCGGGGGTTTGAACACTGAAGCTTTCTTT | CASRKSGGLNTEAFF
. | TRBJ2-7 | . | TRBV7-9 | TGTGCCAGCAGAGGAGGACAGAGCTCCTACGAGCAGTACTTC | CASRGGQSSYEQYF
. | TRBJ2-2 | . | TRBV5-4 | TGTGCCAGCAGCTTCCTCCCGCAGGGGGGGAACACCGGGGAGCTGTTTTTT | CASSFLPQGGNTGELFF
. | TRBJ1-3 | TRBD1 | TRBV6-6 | TGTGCCAGCAGTTACGGTGGGACAGGTGGAAACACCATATATTTT | CASSYGGTGGNTIYF
. | TRBJ2-5 | TRBD2 | TRBV10-3 | TGTGCCATCAGTGAGTCAACTAGCGGGAGGAGAGAGACCCAGTACTTC | CAISESTSGRRETQYF
once | TRBJ2-7 | . | TRBV5-8 | TGTGTCAGCAGCTTGGAGGCAGGGCATTACGAGCAGTACTTC | CVSSLEAGHYEQYF
. | TRBJ2-7 | . | TRBV28 | TGTGCCAGCAGCCACGGGTCTCGGTACGAGCAGTACTTC | CASSHGSRYEQYF
. | TRBJ2-7 | . | TRBV7-8 | TGTGCCAGCAGCGGCACAGGATACAGCTCCTACGAGCAGTACTTC | CASSGTGYSSYEQYF
. | TRBJ2-5 | TRBD2 | TRBV7-2 | TGTGCCAGCAGCTTAGTACCCGGGTGGGAGGGCCCAGAGACCCAGTACTTC | CASSLVPGWEGPETQYF
. | TRBJ1-2 | . | TRBV4-2 | TGTGCCAGCAGCCCTGGTTTGTGGCAGGGGCCATTCTTGAGGTTAGCTAACTATGGCTACACCTTC | CASSPGLWQGPFLRLANYGYTF
once | TRBJ2-7 | TRBD1 | TRBV7-9 | TGTGCCAGCAGCCCAAGGACAGGGACCTATACGGAGCAGTACTTC | CASSPRTGTYTEQYF
. | TRBJ2-7 | TRBD1 | TRBV28 | TGTGCCAGCAGGTCCCACGGCAGGGGGCGATACGAGCAGTACTTC | CASRSHGRGRYEQYF
few | TRBJ2-3 | TRBD2 | TRBV9 | TGTGCCAGCAGCGTAATAGGGACTAGCGGGATCACAGATACGCAGTATTTT | CASSVIGTSGITDTQYF
few | TRBJ1-5 | . | TRBV27 | TGTGCCAGCGGCCCGCGGGCAGGGAGGGATAGCAATCAGCCCCAGCATTTT | CASGPRAGRDSNQPQHF
. | TRBJ2-1 | . | TRBV5-1 | TGCGCCAGCAGCTACGGGACAAGGCGATTCTTC | CASSYGTRRFF
few | TRBJ2-6 | . | TRBV9 | TGTGCCAGCAGCGTAGGAGGGGGCTCTGGGGCCAACGTCCTGACTTTC | CASSVGGGSGANVLTF
. | TRBJ1-1 | . | TRBV11-3 | TGTGCCAGCAGCTCCCATGGGGGGGCTACTACTGAAGCTTTCTTT | CASSSHGGATTEAFF
. | TRBJ1-1 | TRBD1 | TRBV11-2 | TGTGCCAGCAGCACTCGGACAGGGTCCATGAACACTGAAGCTTTCTTT | CASSTRTGSMNTEAFF
few | TRBJ2-5 | TRBD1 | TRBV28 | TGTGCCAGCAGTTCGCCGGGACAGCTCCAAGAGACCCAGTACTTC | CASSSPGQLQETQYF
. | TRBJ1-5 | TRBD1 | TRBV6-5 | TGTGCCAGCAGTTTATCTCCCAGGGGGGCCAATCAGCCCCAGCATTTT | CASSLSPRGANQPQHF
. | TRBJ1-5 | TRBD1 | TRBV6-1 | TGTGCCAGCAGTGGCCAGAGGGGACAGGGGGGCAATCAGCCCCAGCATTTT | CASSGQRGQGGNQPQHF
. | TRBJ1-2 | . | TRBV7-9 | TGTGCCAGCAGCTTGGAATGGACAGCGGCTAGAGGCTACACCTTC | CASSLEWTAARGYTF
. | TRBJ2-7 | TRBD1 | TRBV27 | TGTGCCAGCAGTTTAACGACAGGGGGGCCCTACGAGCAGTACTTC | CASSLTTGGPYEQYF
. | TRBJ2-7 | . | TRBV28 | TGTGCCAGCAGCACAGAGTACGAGCAGTACTTC | CASSTEYEQYF
. | TRBJ1-5 | . | TRBV5-5 | TGTGCCAGCAGCTTGGCTTCGGGAAGCAATCAGCCCCAGCATTTT | CASSLASGSNQPQHF
. | TRBJ2-1 | TRBD2 | TRBV5-4 | TGTGCCAGCAGGTCACTAGCGGGAGGACGCAATGAGCAGTTCTTC | CASRSLAGGRNEQFF
. | TRBJ1-2 | . | TRBV7-2 | TGTGCCAGCAGCTTATCCGGAGTCCAAAACTATGGCTACACCTTC | CASSLSGVQNYGYTF
. | TRBJ1-1 | . | TRBV6-6 | TGTGCCAGCAGTTACGGGGCAGGGAACACTGAAGCTTTCTTT | CASSYGAGNTEAFF
. | TRBJ1-4 | . | TRBV4-1 | TGCGCCAGCAGCACCAAGGGGTTCCTGGGTGAAAAACTGTTTTTT | CASSTKGFLGEKLFF
once | TRBJ1-2 | . | TRBV29-1 | TGCAGCGTACAGGATTATAACTATGGCTACACCTTC | CSVQDYNYGYTF
. | TRBJ1-1 | . | TRBV19 | TGTGCCAGTAGTATGGGAGCTATAAACACTGAAGCTTTCTTT | CASSMGAINTEAFF
. | TRBJ2-1 | TRBD1 | TRBV5-1 | TGCGCCAGTACGGAGACAGGGCCCCAGGTCTTC | CASTETGPQVF
few | TRBJ2-1 | TRBD2 | TRBV6-1 | TGTGCCAGCAGTGAATCGGCTAGCGGGGGGGGTGAGCAGTTCTTC | CASSESASGGGEQFF
few | TRBJ2-1 | . | TRBV7-2 | TGTGCCAGCAGGCTACCCGGGGACAATGAGCAGTTCTTC | CASRLPGDNEQFF
. | TRBJ2-5 | . | TRBV18 | TGTGCCAGCTCACCGGGGCAGACCCAAGAGACCCAGTACTTC | CASSPGQTQETQYF
. | TRBJ1-4 | . | TRBV18 | TGTGCCAGCTCTAGCGGACGGGGCAGCGAAAAACTGTTTTTT | CASSSGRGSEKLFF
. | TRBJ1-6 | TRBD1 | TRBV5-6 | TGTGCCAGCAGCCTCCCAGGACAGGGAGGAAATTCACCCCTCCACTTT | CASSLPGQGGNSPLHF
. | TRBJ1-2 | . | TRBV28 | TGTGCCAGCAGGACCCAGGGCGGCTATGGCTACACCTTC | CASRTQGGYGYTF
. | TRBJ1-1 | . | TRBV6-5 | TGTGCCAGCAGTTATCAGGCACACCTCAACACTGAAGCTTTCTTT | CASSYQAHLNTEAFF
. | TRBJ2-3 | TRBD2 | TRBV4-3 | TGCGCCAGCAGCCAACAACCCCTAGCGGGAGGGACCACAGATACGCAGTATTTT | CASSQQPLAGGTTDTQYF
once | TRBJ2-5 | TRBD2 | TRBV6-1 | TGTGCCAGCACCTTCGGGGGGGCGGAAGAGACCCAGTACTTC | CASTFGGAEETQYF
. | TRBJ1-5 | TRBD1 | TRBV14 | TGTGCCAGCAGCCAGGGACAGGGGCGAGGGGGGCAGCCCCAGCATTTT | CASSQGQGRGGQPQHF
. | TRBJ1-1 | TRBD1 | TRBV5-4 | TGTGCCAGCAGCCCGGGACAGCGTACTGAAGCTTTCTTT | CASSPGQRTEAFF
. | TRBJ1-2 | . | TRBV2 | TGTGCCAGCAGTCCTGGGGGGGGCAACTATGGCTACACCTTC | CASSPGGGNYGYTF